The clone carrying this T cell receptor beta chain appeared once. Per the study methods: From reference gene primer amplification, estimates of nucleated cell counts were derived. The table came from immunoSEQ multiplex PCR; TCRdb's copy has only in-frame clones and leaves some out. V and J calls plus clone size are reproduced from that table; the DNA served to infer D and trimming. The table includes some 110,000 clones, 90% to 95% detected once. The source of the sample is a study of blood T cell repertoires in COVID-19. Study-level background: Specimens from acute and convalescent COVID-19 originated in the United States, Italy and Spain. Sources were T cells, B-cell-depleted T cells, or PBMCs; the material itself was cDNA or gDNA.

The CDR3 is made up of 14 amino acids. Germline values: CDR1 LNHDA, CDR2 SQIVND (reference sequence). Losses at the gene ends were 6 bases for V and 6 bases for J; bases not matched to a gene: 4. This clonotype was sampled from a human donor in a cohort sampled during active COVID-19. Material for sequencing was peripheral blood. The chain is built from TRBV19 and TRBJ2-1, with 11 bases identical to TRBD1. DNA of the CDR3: TGTGCCAGTAGGACCGGGACAGGGGGCAATGAGCAGTTCTTC. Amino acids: CASRTGTGGNEQFF.